This TCR beta chain was sequenced in a study of cytomegalovirus exposure and HLA in healthy donors. General study findings and limits: Trimming of TCR beta V- and J-genes showed a link, identified in a later analysis, to a missense DCLRE1C variant. Near-uniform donor sequencing depth was presumed by presence/absence analyses.

Concerning this clone: The antigen is not known.

13 Jbeta primers and 60 Vbeta primers were used for the PCR. Clones were sequenced by immunoSEQ multiplex PCR, and TCRdb holds only the in-frame ones, with some missing. The repertoire holds around 190,000 clones, with 70% to 80% as singletons. The germline V gene has CDR1 SGHAT and CDR2 FQNNGV. Germline trimming cut 3 bases from V and 4 bases from J; bases unmatched to any gene: 5. The CDR3 length is 15 residues. This sequence joins TRBV11-2 and TRBJ1-1, with 10 bases fitting TRBD1. This clonotype was obtained from a woman between 50 and 59 years old in good health and CMV-seronegative. Sequenced material: PBMCs. The CDR3 coding sequence is TGTGCCAGCAGCTTGGGACAGGGGCCTGGCACTGAAGCTTTCTTT. Residues: CASSLGQGPGTEAFF.